This TCR beta chain was observed in a study of shared T cell receptors in the human thymus. The table came from immunoSEQ multiplex PCR; TCRdb's copy has only in-frame clones and leaves some out. The table includes more than 550,000 clones, around 87% detected once. V dropped 4 bases and J dropped 2 bases, with 7 bases sitting between them. Germline V gene lookup returns CDR1 MDHEN and CDR2 SYDVKM. The CDR3 is made up of 13 amino acids. This sample also appeared in a second study, on human thymus T cells. This second report adds: Samples came from healthy Finnish infants during open corrective cardiac surgery. In corrective heart surgery, resections were taken, and these provided the thymus tissue. Apparent skewing of V and J gene usage characterized both thymic and blood repertoires. Reports from related research described highly overlapping thymic repertoires among unrelated individuals.

Sequenced input: thymocytes. The sequence was obtained from a boy younger than two with a congenital heart defect. The chain links TRBV28 to TRBJ2-3; D unresolved. CDR3 in amino acids: CASSSSTTDTQYF. The CDR3 DNA reads as TGTGCCAGCAGTTCGAGTACCACAGATACGCAGTATTTT.